This T cell receptor (beta chain) derives from a study of beta chain features in type 1 diabetes. The study's findings and limits: For Type 1 diabetes patients, all four CD4+ subsets carried TCRB CDR3s that were moderately but significantly shorter. VDJ junctions sequenced from type 1 diabetes patients showed fewer insertions and more deletions. Across patients, naive, central memory and Treg TCRB repertoires exhibited apparently greater similarity than was observed across healthy donors.

This clone was detected only a few times. Its antigen is unidentified. Sorting based on CD45RO/CCR7/CD25/CD127/CD95/CD27 separated CD4+ naive, central memory, regulatory and stem cell-like memory cells. Expressed TCRB transcripts were sequenced after all isolated RNA was converted to cDNA. The table came from immunoSEQ multiplex PCR; TCRdb's copy has only in-frame clones and leaves some out. The repertoire consists of about 370,000 clones, with over 8.5% occurring once and the leading ten covering 0.6%. The CDR3 runs to 13 residues. V lost 6 bases and J 6 bases, leaving 14 bases between the germline ends. The germline CDR1 and CDR2 sequences are WSHSY and SAAADI.

The sample taken for sequencing was central memory CD4+ T cells from blood. This clonotype was obtained from a man aged 30 to 45 with type 1 diabetes. The gene calls are TRBV10-2 and TRBJ1-2; D perhaps matches TRBD1 (5 bases). The CDR3: CASRAGTADGYTF. The CDR3 DNA sequence: TGCGCCAGCAGGGCCGGGACGGCCGATGGCTACACCTTC.